Listed below are T cell receptor beta chains from one sample, sequenced in a study of cytomegalovirus exposure and HLA in healthy donors. Produced via immunoSEQ multiplex PCR; TCRdb's table is partial and in-frame only. The sample holds approximately 150,000 clones, about 79% seen once. The sequenced sample was PBMCs. The receptors originated from a woman between 25 and 40 years old in good health and CMV-seronegative. Both conserved end residues are part of each CDR3. The D gene is left open where the match is weak. Only some rows state a clone size, as once, few, many or a class for expanded clones.

clone size	V gene	J gene	D gene	CDR3 DNA	CDR3 protein
.	TRBV9	TRBJ1-4	.	TGTGCCAGCAGCGCTTCGACTGGTGCAACTAATGAAAAACTGTTTTTT	CASSASTGATNEKLFF
many	TRBV9	TRBJ1-1	.	TGTGCCAGCAGCGTAGGGTGGGCAAACACTGAAGCTTTCTTT	CASSVGWANTEAFF
.	TRBV6-1	TRBJ2-2	.	TGTGCCAGCAGTGAGGCAGGCCCGTACGGGGAGCTGTTTTTT	CASSEAGPYGELFF
.	TRBV20-1	TRBJ2-3	.	TGCAGTGCCCGACTCACAGATACGCAGTATTTT	CSARLTDTQYF
.	TRBV30	TRBJ2-7	TRBD2	TGTGCCTGGAGTTGGGAGCTAGCGGGGTTCGAGCAGTACTTC	CAWSWELAGFEQYF
.	TRBV4-1	TRBJ2-5	TRBD2	TGCGCCAGCAGCCAGGGACTAGCGGGAAAAGAGACCCAGTACTTC	CASSQGLAGKETQYF
.	TRBV6-6	TRBJ2-2	TRBD1	TGTGCCAGCAGTTTCGGGACAGGGAACACCGGGGAGCTGTTTTTT	CASSFGTGNTGELFF
.	TRBV27	TRBJ1-6	TRBD1	TGTGCCAGCAGTTTAGTGGCAGGGGGCTTTTCCTATAATTCACCCCTCCACTTT	CASSLVAGGFSYNSPLHF
once	TRBV11-2	TRBJ2-3	TRBD1	TGTGCCAGCAGCTTGCAGGGGACAGGGTTAGATACGCAGTATTTT	CASSLQGTGLDTQYF
.	TRBV2	TRBJ1-6	.	TGTGCCAGCACTAGGGGTAATTCACCCCTCCACTTT	CASTRGNSPLHF
.	TRBV19	TRBJ2-5	TRBD2	TGTGCCAGTAGTATAGGGAGCGGGGCTGAGACCCAGTACTTC	CASSIGSGAETQYF
.	TRBV5-1	TRBJ2-7	TRBD2	TGCGCCAGCAGCTTGGGGACTAGCGGGGCCCTCTACGAGCAGTACTTC	CASSLGTSGALYEQYF
.	TRBV5-1	TRBJ1-1	.	TGCGCCAGCAGCTTGACTCAAGTAGTGAACACTGAAGCTTTCTTT	CASSLTQVVNTEAFF
.	TRBV15	TRBJ2-5	.	TGTGCCACCAGCAGAGATCGTAATTTCGAGACCCAGTACTTC	CATSRDRNFETQYF
.	TRBV19	TRBJ2-1	.	TGTGCCAGTAGTATAGTTCTCCGGAGCTCCTACAATGAGCAGTTCTTC	CASSIVLRSSYNEQFF